The 27 T cell receptor beta chains listed next were all sequenced from one sample in a study of cytomegalovirus exposure and HLA in healthy donors. The method was immunoSEQ multiplex PCR; TCRdb's version includes in-frame clones alone and lacks a portion of them. Of about 400,000 clones in the sample, 70% to 90% are singletons; the top ten hold under 0.95%. The sequencing sample was made of PBMCs. These receptor sequences come from a young woman in good health and CMV-seronegative.

The chain is built from TRBV5-1 and TRBJ2-5, with TRBD2 matching over 9 bases. This CDR3 comprises 17 residues. Germline loops: CDR1 SGHRS, CDR2 YFSETQ. The V gene end was trimmed by 0 bases and the J gene end by 3 bases; junction bases not matched to a gene: 9. The CDR3 DNA follows: TGCGCCAGCAGCTTGGTCCCCGTTGGCGGGGGGGAAGAGACCCAGTACTTC. Amino acid sequence: CASSLVPVGGGEETQYF.

The chain is built from TRBV11-2 and TRBJ2-2, with 13 bases fitting TRBD2. The CDR3 spans 16 residues. V shed 5 bases and J 5 bases; nucleotides not matched to a gene: 5. In germline, CDR1 is SGHAT, CDR2 FQNNGV. The DNA for the CDR3 is TGTGCCAGCAGCGCACTAGCGGGAGGGTTTACCGGGGAGCTGTTTTTT. Protein product: CASSALAGGFTGELFF.

J is TRBJ2-6 and V is TRBV5-1; 9 bases agree with TRBD2. Germline CDR1 SGHRS, CDR2 YFSETQ. This CDR3 region has 17 residues. V lost 4 bases, J lost 0 bases, and 5 bases stayed unmatched. CDR3 sequence: CASSPSGIYSGANVLTF. The CDR3 bases are TGCGCCAGCAGCCCTAGCGGGATTTACTCTGGGGCCAACGTCCTGACTTTC.

This clone was seen a single time. The chain is built from TRBV4-1 and TRBJ2-5; D is possibly TRBD1 (5 bases). The germline gives CDR1 MGHRA, CDR2 YSYEKL. Trimming removed 0 bases at V and 4 bases at J, with 12 bases between. This CDR3 contains 15 residues. CDR3 sequence reads: CASSQDMAGRETQYF. In DNA form, the CDR3 reads TGCGCCAGCAGCCAAGATATGGCAGGGCGAGAGACCCAGTACTTC.

The chain recombines TRBV13 with TRBJ2-7, with 8 bases that match TRBD1. CDR1 and CDR2 from the germline V gene are PRHDT and FYEKMQ (reference sequence). The J segment lost 1 base and the V segment lost 5 bases, leaving 7 bases of the junction unmatched. This CDR3 spans 15 amino acids. CDR3 DNA sequence: TGTGCCAGCAGCGCAGGACAGGGTGGTTCCTACGAGCAGTACTTC. Translating gives CASSAGQGGSYEQYF.

This clone has just one count. The chain has TRBV6-5 and TRBJ1-4; D call uncertain. V gave up 1 base and J gave up 0 bases, with 6 bases separating them. The CDR3 sequence is 15 residues long. Germline V CDR1 and CDR2: MNHEY, SVGAGI. The CDR3 sequence is CASSYWAATNEKLFF. CDR3 sequence (DNA): TGTGCCAGCAGTTACTGGGCAGCAACTAATGAAAAACTGTTTTTT.

CDR3 residues: CASSYLTGADEQYF. CDR3 coding DNA: TGTGCCAGCAGTTACCTAACAGGGGCCGACGAGCAGTACTTC. The chain links TRBV6-5 to TRBJ2-7; TRBD1 agrees at 7 bases. V lost 2 bases and J lost 5; bases outside the gene matches: 6. The germline gives CDR1 MNHEY, CDR2 SVGAGI. This CDR3 is built from 14 residues.

DNA of the CDR3: TGTGCCAGTAGTATGCGCCAGCGCCACTATGGCTACACCTTC. As protein: CASSMRQRHYGYTF. The chain links TRBV19 to TRBJ1-2; D is uncertain. V shed 3 bases and J shed 3 bases, with 11 bases lying between them. From germline, CDR1 is LNHDA and CDR2 SQIVND (reference sequence). The CDR3 contains 14 residues.

The V call is TRBV5-6, the J call TRBJ2-1, with D maybe TRBD2 (7 bases). The CDR3 loop spans 15 amino acids. V was cut by 0 bases and J by 4 bases, with 11 bases left in between. Germline V gene lookup returns CDR1 SGHDT and CDR2 YYEEEE. CDR3 protein: CASSLGAGAYNEQFF. The DNA of the CDR3 is TGTGCCAGCAGCTTGGGGGCGGGGGCGTACAATGAGCAGTTCTTC.

V is TRBV7-8 and J is TRBJ1-2; 8 bases fit TRBD1. The CDR3 consists of 14 residues. The germline CDR1 and CDR2 sequences are SGHVS and FQNEAQ. The V segment lost 1 base and the J segment 8 bases; nucleotides outside the gene matches: 6. The CDR3 loop reads CASSLGTGLGGYTF. The CDR3, as DNA: TGTGCCAGCAGCTTAGGGACAGGGCTGGGGGGCTACACCTTC.

This clone was counted only a few times. The CDR3: CASSGTSNQPQHF. The CDR3 DNA follows: TGTGCCAGCAGCGGGACTTCGAATCAGCCCCAGCATTTT. The rearrangement links TRBV27 to TRBJ1-5, with a possible D match to TRBD1 (5 bases). Per the germline V gene, CDR1 is MNHEY and CDR2 is SMNVEV (reference sequence). The CDR3 covers 13 residues. Trimming removed 6 bases from V and 4 bases from J, with 10 bases in between.

The chain couples TRBV27 to TRBJ1-1; D perhaps matches TRBD1 (6 bases). The CDR3 is made up of 17 amino acids. V was clipped by 3 bases and J by 3 bases, with 20 bases between them. In germline, CDR1 is MNHEY, CDR2 SMNVEV (reference sequence). Here the CDR3 reads CASSFLRGVSEDTEAFF. The CDR3 region has the DNA TGTGCCAGCAGTTTTCTCAGGGGAGTATCAGAGGACACTGAAGCTTTCTTT.

The CDR3 DNA follows: TGTGCCAGCAGCCCTTGGACAGCTAACTATGGCTACACCTTC. This encodes CASSPWTANYGYTF. This rearrangement joins TRBV5-8 to TRBJ1-2; possible D gene TRBD1, 6 bases. CDR3 length equals 14 residues. The germline V and J ends were trimmed by 4 bases and 0 bases, with 10 bases remaining between them. CDR1 and CDR2 (germline): SGHTS, YDEGEE.

The V call is TRBV11-2, the J call TRBJ2-1; unclear D gene. The V gene's germline CDR1 is SGHAT and CDR2 FQNNGV. With 5 bases removed from V and 0 bases from J, the gap between germline ends came to 11 bases. This CDR3 has 15 residues. CDR3 sequence reads: CASSQTTSSYNEQFF. The CDR3 DNA is TGTGCCAGCAGCCAAACCACCAGCTCCTACAATGAGCAGTTCTTC.

The chain joins TRBV7-2 to TRBJ1-2; weak D call: TRBD1 (6 bases). The CDR3 covers 17 residues. Trimming shortened V by 1 base and J by 5 bases, and 20 bases separated the two germline ends. CDR1 and CDR2 (germline): SGHTA, FQGNSA. The CDR3, as DNA: TGTGCCAGCAGCTTAGGCCCTAGTAAGGGTCAGGGGTATGGCTACACCTTC. It is translated as CASSLGPSKGQGYGYTF.

The chain joins TRBV11-2 to TRBJ2-7, with TRBD2 identical over 8 bases. CDR1 SGHAT and CDR2 FQNNGV come from the germline V gene. The length of the CDR3 is 17 residues. V was clipped by 3 bases and J by 2 bases; unmatched bases: 12. This CDR3 is CASSLEERTSQTYEQYF. As DNA, the CDR3 is TGTGCCAGCAGCTTGGAGGAAAGGACTAGCCAAACCTACGAGCAGTACTTC.

V gene TRBV19 combines with J gene TRBJ1-1, with D perhaps matching TRBD1 (5 bases). Deletions cut 10 bases from V and 5 bases from J, with 20 bases between. The CDR3 is made up of 14 amino acids. CDR1 LNHDA and CDR2 SQIVND come from the germline V gene (reference sequence). The CDR3 region is CATSRDLERTEAFF. The CDR3 DNA reads TGTGCCACTTCGCGGGACCTAGAGAGGACTGAAGCTTTCTTT.

This clone occurred a few times. The rearrangement uses TRBV5-1 and TRBJ1-6; tentatively, D is TRBD1 (5 bases). Germline V CDR1 and CDR2: SGHRS, YFSETQ. The V and J ends lost 4 bases and 7 bases respectively, with 12 bases between them. This CDR3 has 14 residues. Here the CDR3 reads CASSGGRDNSPLHF. The CDR3 coding sequence is TGCGCCAGCAGCGGAGGGAGGGACAATTCACCCCTCCACTTT.

The chain couples TRBV10-3 to TRBJ2-7, with 11 bases fitting TRBD2. Trimming at V came to 6 bases and at J to 6 bases, leaving 7 bases not matched to a gene. Germline V gene lookup returns CDR1 ENHRY and CDR2 SYGVKD. The CDR3 is made up of 14 amino acids. CDR3: CAIRNSGRGGEQYF. The CDR3 bases are TGTGCCATCAGGAATAGCGGGAGGGGTGGCGAGCAGTACTTC.

The chain joins TRBV7-9 to TRBJ2-7; a possible D gene is TRBD2 (5 bases). The CDR3 length is 16 residues. Germline values: CDR1 SEHNR, CDR2 FQNEAQ (reference sequence). V lost 5 bases and J lost 4, with 21 bases in between. As DNA, the CDR3 is TGTGCCAGCAGCCCCCCTGTTCTCCTTTCGGGGTACGAGCAGTACTTC. Encoded protein: CASSPPVLLSGYEQYF.

The chain recombines TRBV5-1 with TRBJ1-1, with D unresolved. V lost 0 bases and J lost 1, with 16 bases in between. Germline V gives CDR1 SGHRS, CDR2 YFSETQ. CDR3 length: 17 amino acids. CDR3 coding DNA: TGCGCCAGCAGCTTGGGCACCTTAGCCCTGGGGAACACTGAAGCTTTCTTT. Amino acids: CASSLGTLALGNTEAFF.

The chain combines TRBV28 with TRBJ2-3; 16 bases are a match to TRBD2. The CDR3 contains 18 residues. Looked up from germline, CDR1 is MDHEN and CDR2 is SYDVKM. V lost 5 bases, J lost 9 bases, and 14 bases stayed unmatched. CDR3 amino acids: CASSRRVGLAGGPGTQYF. Written as DNA, the CDR3 is TGTGCCAGCAGTCGCAGGGTGGGACTAGCGGGGGGGCCAGGGACGCAGTATTTT.

The chain couples TRBV28 to TRBJ2-7, with D possibly being TRBD1 (6 bases). CDR1 MDHEN and CDR2 SYDVKM come from the germline V gene. The CDR3 covers 14 residues. V was clipped by 8 bases and J by 2 bases, with 16 bases between them. The CDR3, as DNA: TGTGCCAGCGGACCGAGACAGGTGACCTACGAGCAGTACTTC. It codes for CASGPRQVTYEQYF.

The CDR3 DNA reads as TGTGCCAGCAGAGACACAGGCAATCAGCCCCAGCATTTT. Protein: CASRDTGNQPQHF. The chain employs TRBV28 and TRBJ1-5; the D is unclear. Germline V lookup: CDR1 MDHEN, CDR2 SYDVKM. The CDR3 is 13 amino acids. Trimming left V 6 bases short and J 2 bases short, with 8 bases between.

CDR3 DNA sequence: TGTGCCAGCAGTGGTTTCGGGAAGCAATACGAGCAGTACTTC. Protein: CASSGFGKQYEQYF. The chain links TRBV2 to TRBJ2-7, with D perhaps matching TRBD2 (5 bases). Looked up from germline, CDR1 is SNHLY and CDR2 is FYNNEI. The CDR3 loop spans 14 amino acids. The ends were cut back, 4 bases at V and 4 bases at J, with 14 bases in the middle.

CDR3 bases: TGTGCCAGCAGTTACTCGGGGCGCGGTGGGGAGCTGTTTTTT. Translation gives CASSYSGRGGELFF. This chain joins TRBV6-5 and TRBJ2-2; tentatively, D is TRBD1 (5 bases). Germline values: CDR1 MNHEY, CDR2 SVGAGI. Trimming stripped 0 bases from V and 8 bases from J, with 10 bases between. This CDR3 has 14 amino acids.

The chain is built from TRBV19 and TRBJ2-1; D unclear. The germline V gene has CDR1 LNHDA and CDR2 SQIVND (reference sequence). Trimming pared 3 bases from V and 0 bases from J, leaving 9 bases between. The CDR3 has 15 residues. In DNA, the CDR3 is TGTGCCAGTAGTATGACTTCCAGCTCCTACAATGAGCAGTTCTTC. Its translation: CASSMTSSSYNEQFF.